This record looks at one TCR beta chain sequence and its context. Its specificity is not known. The sample originates from a study of cytomegalovirus exposure and HLA in healthy donors. General study findings and limits: Most TCRs appeared rarely, but some public TCRs recurred in many donors. Confirmation in vitro established that three CMV-associated chains were specific for CMV antigens. Differences between HLA loci emerged in a later analysis of TCR association rates, with DRB1 most and HLA-C fewest. Donors were assumed by presence/absence analyses to have roughly uniform sequencing depth.

Trimming took off 0 bases at V and 3 bases at J, with 6 bases between the two ends. CDR3 size: 14 residues. In germline, CDR1 is GTSNPN, CDR2 SVGIG (reference sequence). Primers for the PCR totalled 60 Vbeta and 13 Jbeta. Libraries were prepared by immunoSEQ multiplex PCR; TCRdb keeps only in-frame clonotypes and omits some of them. The sample lists around 67,000 clones, 75% to 80% occurring once. The TCR was taken from a young man in good health and CMV-seropositive. The sequenced sample was PBMCs. The rearrangement links TRBV30 to TRBJ1-6; D possibly corresponds to TRBD1 (5 bases). In nucleotides, the CDR3 is TGTGCCTGGAGTGTACAGGACTATAATTCACCCCTCCACTTT. It yields the protein CAWSVQDYNSPLHF.